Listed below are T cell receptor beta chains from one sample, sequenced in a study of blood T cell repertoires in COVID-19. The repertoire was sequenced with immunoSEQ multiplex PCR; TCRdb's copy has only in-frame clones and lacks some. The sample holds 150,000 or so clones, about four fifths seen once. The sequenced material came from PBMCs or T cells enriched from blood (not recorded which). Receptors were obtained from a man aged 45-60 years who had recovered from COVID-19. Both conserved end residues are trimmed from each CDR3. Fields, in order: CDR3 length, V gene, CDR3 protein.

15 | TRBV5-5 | ASSLTSGGAGSYEQY
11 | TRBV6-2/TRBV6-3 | ASSYSSRTEAF
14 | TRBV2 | ASSEGALLMNYGYT
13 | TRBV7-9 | ASSLRGMGYNEQF
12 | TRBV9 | ASSVAGADSPLH
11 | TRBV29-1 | SVGEFSGYEQY
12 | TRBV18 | ASSPPGGVYGYT
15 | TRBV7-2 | ASSPTGTLSSGNTIY
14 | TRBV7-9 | ASSKDRLLVVTEAF
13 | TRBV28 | ASRTGTLNTGELF
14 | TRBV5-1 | ASSGDRRRAAETQY
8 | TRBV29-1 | SVYLDGYT
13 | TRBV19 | ASSMGQGGNQPQH
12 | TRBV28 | ASSVGAMNTEAF
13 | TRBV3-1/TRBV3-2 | ASSPRTGGVYEQY
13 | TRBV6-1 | ASSENIGGSYGYT
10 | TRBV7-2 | ASSVRQGGYT
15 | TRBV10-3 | AISSDRSGVGNTEAF
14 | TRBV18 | ASSPLITGGSGEQF
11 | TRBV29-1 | SVVMGGNTEAF
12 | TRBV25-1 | ASASSGVNQPQH
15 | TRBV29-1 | SVELAGRAGGRNEQF
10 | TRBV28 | ASQGVSGELF
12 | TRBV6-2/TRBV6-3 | ASSYRRVDYEQY
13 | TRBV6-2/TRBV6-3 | ASSYEQPNTGELF
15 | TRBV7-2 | ASSSSGPWGSTGELF
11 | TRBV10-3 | AISRQGSYEQY
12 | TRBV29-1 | SAPTGGTNYGYT
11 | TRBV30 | AWEQISTDTQY
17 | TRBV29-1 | SVEGLRDREVRVSTEAF
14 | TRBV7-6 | ASRVGLAGNTGELF
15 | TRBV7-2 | ASSLGLTSGGAETQY
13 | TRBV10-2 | ASSAGFGMNSPLH
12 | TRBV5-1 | ASSMGQGGVEQY
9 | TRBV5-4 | ASSSRYEQY
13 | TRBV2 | ASSDGGQLQNTIY
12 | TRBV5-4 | ASSYRGAPYEQY
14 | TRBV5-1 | ASSPALAGGDNEQF
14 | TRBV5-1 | ASRPGLAGSYNEQF
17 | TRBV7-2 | ASSPRGSGGVLRTDTQY
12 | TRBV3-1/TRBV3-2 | ASSQGNLRETQY
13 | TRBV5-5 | ASRTSGGAYNEQF
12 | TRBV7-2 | ASSPTGTGTPLH
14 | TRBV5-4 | ASSLVRLAGNNEQF
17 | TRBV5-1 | ASSSISGSGTLAKNIQY
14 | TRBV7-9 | ASSPTLRGFSYEQY
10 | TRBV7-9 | ASSVMNTEAF
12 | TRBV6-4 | ASSDVTGADTQY
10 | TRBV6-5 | ASSDITYEQY
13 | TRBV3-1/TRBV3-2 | ASSQARQSGEKLF
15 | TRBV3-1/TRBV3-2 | ASSQDPAGGRLDEQF
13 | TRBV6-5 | ASSPWTGGLYEQY
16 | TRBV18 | ASSPLLTGESGNSPLH
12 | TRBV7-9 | ASSRTGGGQPQH
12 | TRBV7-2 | ASSPRPGGNEQF
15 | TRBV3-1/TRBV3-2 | ASSHGERDPNTGELF
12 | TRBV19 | ASRAGYSNQPQH
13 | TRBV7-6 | ASSSASGGEGEQF
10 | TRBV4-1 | ASSRFGTEAF
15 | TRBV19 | ASSTLTSGVSYNEQF